The sequence of this T cell receptor (beta chain) was determined in a study of T cell repertoires in ileal Crohn's disease. General study results and limits: Every patient over 26.8% clonality showed endoscopic recurrence. Compared with non-smokers, active smokers at surgery showed more clonal expansions.

About this clone: The antigen remains unidentified.

V lost 0 bases and J 1 base, leaving 8 bases between the germline ends. The CDR3 has 15 amino acids. Looked up from germline, CDR1 is SGHNT and CDR2 is YYREEE (reference sequence). Using immunoSEQ multiplex PCR, the repertoire was profiled, and TCRdb retains in-frame clones only, with some absent. Of approximately 5,000 clones listed, roughly three quarters are singletons. The source of this sequence is an adult with Crohn's disease. The chain links TRBV5-4 to TRBJ1-5; D is ambiguous. The sequencing sample was made of ileal tissue. Written as DNA, the CDR3 is TGTGCCAGCAGCTTGGATGGAGGCAGCAATCAGCCCCAGCATTTT. Its translation is CASSLDGGSNQPQHF.